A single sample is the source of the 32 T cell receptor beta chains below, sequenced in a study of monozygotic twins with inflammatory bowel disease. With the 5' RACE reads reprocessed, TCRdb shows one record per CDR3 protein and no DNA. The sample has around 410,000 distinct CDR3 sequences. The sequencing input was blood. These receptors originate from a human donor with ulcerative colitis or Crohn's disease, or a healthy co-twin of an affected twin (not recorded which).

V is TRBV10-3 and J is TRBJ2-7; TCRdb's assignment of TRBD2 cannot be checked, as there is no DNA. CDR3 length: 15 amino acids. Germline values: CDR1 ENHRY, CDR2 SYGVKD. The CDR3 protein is CAISHKTSDPYEQYF.

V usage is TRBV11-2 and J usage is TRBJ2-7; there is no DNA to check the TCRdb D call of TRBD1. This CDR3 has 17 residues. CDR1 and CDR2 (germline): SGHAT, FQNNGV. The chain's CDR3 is CASSFLGQGARSYEQYF.

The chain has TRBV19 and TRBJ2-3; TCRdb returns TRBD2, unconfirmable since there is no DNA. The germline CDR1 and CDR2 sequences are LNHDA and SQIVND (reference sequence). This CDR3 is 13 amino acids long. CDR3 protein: CASTRGSTDTQYF.

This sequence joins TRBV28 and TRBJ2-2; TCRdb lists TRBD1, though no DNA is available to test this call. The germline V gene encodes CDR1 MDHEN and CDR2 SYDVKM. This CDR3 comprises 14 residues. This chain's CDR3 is CASSRGQLTGELFF.

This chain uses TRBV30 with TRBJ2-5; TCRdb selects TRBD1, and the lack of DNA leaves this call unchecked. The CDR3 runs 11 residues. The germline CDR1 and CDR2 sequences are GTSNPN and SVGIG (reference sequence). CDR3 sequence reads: CAWRQGETQYF.

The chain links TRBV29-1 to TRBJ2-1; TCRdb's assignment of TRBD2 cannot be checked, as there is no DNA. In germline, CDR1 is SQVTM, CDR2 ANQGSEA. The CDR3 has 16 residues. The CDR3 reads CSVDPASLAGGDEQFF.

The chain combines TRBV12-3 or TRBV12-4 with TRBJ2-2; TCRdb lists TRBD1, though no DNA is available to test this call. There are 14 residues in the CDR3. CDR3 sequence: CASTPGQDTGELFF.

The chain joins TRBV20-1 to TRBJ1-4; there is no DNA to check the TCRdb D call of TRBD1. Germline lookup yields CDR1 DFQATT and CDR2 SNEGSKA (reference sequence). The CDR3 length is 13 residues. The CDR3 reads CSAKTGRWEKLFF.

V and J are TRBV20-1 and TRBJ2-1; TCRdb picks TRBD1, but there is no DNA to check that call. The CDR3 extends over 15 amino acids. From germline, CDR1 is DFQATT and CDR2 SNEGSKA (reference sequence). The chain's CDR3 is CSARNRGKSYNEQFF.

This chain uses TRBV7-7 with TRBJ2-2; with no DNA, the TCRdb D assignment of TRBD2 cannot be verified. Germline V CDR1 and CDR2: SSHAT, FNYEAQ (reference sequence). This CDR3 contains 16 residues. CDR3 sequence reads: CASSFSAGANTGELFF.

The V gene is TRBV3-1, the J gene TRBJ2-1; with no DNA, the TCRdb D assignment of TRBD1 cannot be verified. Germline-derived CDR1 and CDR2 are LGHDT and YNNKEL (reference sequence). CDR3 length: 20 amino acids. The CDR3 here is CASSQLRFTRVAGPYNEQFF.

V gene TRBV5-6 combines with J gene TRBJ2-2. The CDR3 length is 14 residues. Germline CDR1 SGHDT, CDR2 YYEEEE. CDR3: CASSLRLSTGELFF.

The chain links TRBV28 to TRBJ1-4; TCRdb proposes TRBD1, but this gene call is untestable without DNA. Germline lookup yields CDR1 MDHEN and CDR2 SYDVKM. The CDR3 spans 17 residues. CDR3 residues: CASSLSRRVPVGEKLFF.

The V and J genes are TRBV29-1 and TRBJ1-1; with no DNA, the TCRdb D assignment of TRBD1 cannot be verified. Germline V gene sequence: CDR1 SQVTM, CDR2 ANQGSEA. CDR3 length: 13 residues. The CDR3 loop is CSFSSQGNTEAFF. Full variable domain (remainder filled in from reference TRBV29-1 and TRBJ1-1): SAVISQKPSRDICQRGTSLTIQCQVDSQVTMMFWYRQQPGQSLTLIATANQGSEATYESGFVIDKFPISRPNLTFSTLTVSNMSPEDSSIYLCSFSSQGNTEAFFGQGTRLTVV.

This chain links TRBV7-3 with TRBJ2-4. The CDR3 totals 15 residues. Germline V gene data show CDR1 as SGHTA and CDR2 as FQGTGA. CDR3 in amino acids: CASSITGIAKNIQYF.

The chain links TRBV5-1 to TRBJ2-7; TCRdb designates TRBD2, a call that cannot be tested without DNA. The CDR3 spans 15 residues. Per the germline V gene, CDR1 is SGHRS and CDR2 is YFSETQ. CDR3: CASSLAEREAYEQYF.

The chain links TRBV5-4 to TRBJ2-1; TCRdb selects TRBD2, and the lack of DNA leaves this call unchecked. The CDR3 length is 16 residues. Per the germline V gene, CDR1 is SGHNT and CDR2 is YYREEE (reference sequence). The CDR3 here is CASSQVLAGGGGEQFF.

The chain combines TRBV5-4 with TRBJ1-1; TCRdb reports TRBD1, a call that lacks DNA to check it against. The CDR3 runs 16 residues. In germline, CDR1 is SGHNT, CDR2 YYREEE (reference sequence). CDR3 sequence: CASSLYWGGMNTEAFF.

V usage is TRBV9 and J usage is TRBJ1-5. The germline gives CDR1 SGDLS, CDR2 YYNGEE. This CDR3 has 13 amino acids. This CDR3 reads CASSVEPAQPQHF.

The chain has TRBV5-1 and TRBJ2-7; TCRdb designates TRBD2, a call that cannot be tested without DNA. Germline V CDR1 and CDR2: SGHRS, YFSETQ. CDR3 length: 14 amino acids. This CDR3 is CASSRSGETYEQYF.

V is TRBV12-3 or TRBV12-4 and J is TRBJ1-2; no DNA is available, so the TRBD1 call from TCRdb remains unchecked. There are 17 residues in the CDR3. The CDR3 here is CASSSTPRDRVSDGYTF.

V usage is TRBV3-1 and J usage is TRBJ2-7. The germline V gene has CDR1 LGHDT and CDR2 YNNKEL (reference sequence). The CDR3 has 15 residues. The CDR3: CASSPKWASSYEQYF.

CDR3 in amino acids: CASREQDGRGYTF. This chain joins TRBV6-1 and TRBJ1-2. CDR1 MNHNS and CDR2 SASEGT come from the germline V gene. This CDR3 is 13 amino acids long.

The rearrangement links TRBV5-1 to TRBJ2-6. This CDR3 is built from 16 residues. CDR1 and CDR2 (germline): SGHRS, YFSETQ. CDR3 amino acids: CASSPELGSGANVLTF.

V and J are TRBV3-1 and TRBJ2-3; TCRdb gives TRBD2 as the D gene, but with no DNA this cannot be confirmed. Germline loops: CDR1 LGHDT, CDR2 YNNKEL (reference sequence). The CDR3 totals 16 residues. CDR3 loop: CASSQEEGGTADTQYF.

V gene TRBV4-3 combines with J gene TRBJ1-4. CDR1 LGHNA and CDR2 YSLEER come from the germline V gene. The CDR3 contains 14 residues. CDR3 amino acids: CASSQVATNEKLFF.

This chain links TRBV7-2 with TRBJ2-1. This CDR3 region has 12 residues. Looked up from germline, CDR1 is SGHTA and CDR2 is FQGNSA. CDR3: CASSPTDNEQFF. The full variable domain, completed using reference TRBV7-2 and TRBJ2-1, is GAGVSQSPSNKVTEKGKDVELRCDPISGHTALYWYRQSLGQGLEFLIYFQGNSAPDKSGLPSDRFSAERTGGSVSTLTIQRTQQEDSAVYLCASSPTDNEQFFGPGTRLTVL.

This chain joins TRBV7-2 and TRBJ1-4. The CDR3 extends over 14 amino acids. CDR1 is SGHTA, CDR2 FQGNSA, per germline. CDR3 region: CASSKGGTSEKLFF. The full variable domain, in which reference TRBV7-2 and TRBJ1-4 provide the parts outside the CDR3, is GAGVSQSPSNKVTEKGKDVELRCDPISGHTALYWYRQSLGQGLEFLIYFQGNSAPDKSGLPSDRFSAERTGGSVSTLTIQRTQQEDSAVYLCASSKGGTSEKLFFGSGTQLSVL.

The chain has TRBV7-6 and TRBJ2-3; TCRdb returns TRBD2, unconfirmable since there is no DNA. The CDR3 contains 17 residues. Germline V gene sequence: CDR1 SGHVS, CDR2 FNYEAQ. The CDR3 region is CASSPILAGGPADTQYF.

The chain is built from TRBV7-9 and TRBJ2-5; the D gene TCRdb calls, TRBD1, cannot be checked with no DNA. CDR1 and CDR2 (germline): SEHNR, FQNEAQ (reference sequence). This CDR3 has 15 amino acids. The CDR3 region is CASSRSEGAGETQYF.

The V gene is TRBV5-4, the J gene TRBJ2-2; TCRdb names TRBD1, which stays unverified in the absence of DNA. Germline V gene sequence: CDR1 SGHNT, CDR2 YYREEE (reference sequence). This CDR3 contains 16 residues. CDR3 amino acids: CASSWPGAQTGGELFF. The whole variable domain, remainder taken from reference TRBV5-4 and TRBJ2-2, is ETGVTQSPTHLIKTRGQQVTLRCSSQSGHNTVSWYQQALGQGPQFIFQYYREEENGRGNFPPRFSGLQFPNYSSELNVNALELDDSALYLCASSWPGAQTGGELFFGEGSRLTVL.

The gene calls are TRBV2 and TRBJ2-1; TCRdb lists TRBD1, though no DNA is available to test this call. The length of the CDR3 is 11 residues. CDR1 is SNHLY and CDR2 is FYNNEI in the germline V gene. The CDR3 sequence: CASTGQGEQFF. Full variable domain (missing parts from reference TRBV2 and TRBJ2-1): EPEVTQTPSHQVTQMGQEVILRCVPISNHLYFYWYRQILGQKVEFLVSFYNNEISEKSEIFDDQFSVERPDGSNFTLKIRSTKLEDSAMYFCASTGQGEQFFGPGTRLTVL.